The rows below give T cell receptor beta chains drawn from one sample of a study of blood T cell repertoires in COVID-19. Profiled with immunoSEQ multiplex PCR; TCRdb holds only in-frame clones, not every one. The sample has fewer than 80,000 clones; nearly 90% are singletons. Source material: peripheral blood. The source of these receptors is a man in his fifties or sixties with acute or convalescent COVID-19. Both conserved end residues are part of each CDR3. D genes are given only for firm matches. Clone size is stated in some rows and not others, as once, few, many or a class when expanded.

TRBJ2-1 | TRBV6-2/TRBV6-3 | NA | TRBD2 | TGTGCCAGCAGTTACCTGGGCGCGGGGGGCCCCAGGAATGAGCAGTTCTTC | CASSYLGAGGPRNEQFF
TRBJ2-5 | TRBV11-3 | NA | NA | TGTGCCAGCAGCCTCAGGACAGTCCAAGAGACCCAGTACTTC | CASSLRTVQETQYF
TRBJ2-2 | TRBV7-9 | NA | TRBD2 | TGTGCCAGCAGCTTTCTCGGGACTACGAACACCGGGGAGCTGTTTTTT | CASSFLGTTNTGELFF
TRBJ2-3 | TRBV30 | NA | TRBD2 | TGTGCCTGGAGTGTACTAGCGGGAGGCACAGATACGCAGTATTTT | CAWSVLAGGTDTQYF
TRBJ2-2 | TRBV9 | NA | NA | TGTGCCAGCAGCGTAGGGCCTAGTTGGACCGGGGAGCTGTTTTTT | CASSVGPSWTGELFF
TRBJ2-1 | TRBV11-3 | NA | TRBD1 | TGTGCCAGCAGCCCAGGACAGGGAAGCTCCTACAATGAGCAGTTCTTC | CASSPGQGSSYNEQFF
TRBJ1-2 | TRBV2 | few | TRBD1 | TGTGCCAGCAGACCTCTCGACAGGGGCATGGGCTATGGCTACACCTTC | CASRPLDRGMGYGYTF
TRBJ2-3 | TRBV7-2 | NA | NA | TGTGCCAGCAGCTTCGGTTACTTCACAGATACGCAGTATTTT | CASSFGYFTDTQYF
TRBJ2-1 | TRBV19 | NA | NA | TGTGCCAGTAGCATTAGCGTCTCCTACAATGAGCAGTTCTTC | CASSISVSYNEQFF
TRBJ2-3 | TRBV4-3 | NA | TRBD2 | TGCGCCAGCAGCCAAGAATCAGCGGGATACGCAGATACGCAGTATTTT | CASSQESAGYADTQYF
TRBJ2-7 | TRBV19 | NA | TRBD1 | TGTGCCAGTAGTGTAACCGGGACAGGGACCTACGAGCAGTACTTC | CASSVTGTGTYEQYF
TRBJ2-1 | TRBV5-1 | NA | NA | TGCGCCAGCAGCTTGGCAGTCAATGAGCAGTTCTTC | CASSLAVNEQFF
TRBJ1-5 | TRBV30 | few | NA | TGTGCCTGGAGTGTACTAGGTAATAGCAATCAGCCCCAGCATTTT | CAWSVLGNSNQPQHF
TRBJ1-1 | TRBV7-2 | NA | TRBD1 | TGTGCCAGCTCCGGGGGACAGTTGAACACTGAAGCTTTCTTT | CASSGGQLNTEAFF
TRBJ2-7 | TRBV2 | NA | NA | TGTGCCAGCAGTGATAGTAGGCAGGCCACATACGAGCAGTACTTC | CASSDSRQATYEQYF
TRBJ1-2 | TRBV3-1/TRBV3-2 | NA | TRBD1 | TGTGCCAGCAGCGAGAGGTGGACAGGGGCGTTCTATGGCTACACCTTC | CASSERWTGAFYGYTF
TRBJ1-2 | TRBV19 | NA | NA | TGTGCCAGTAATCAACGGTATGGCTACACCTTC | CASNQRYGYTF
TRBJ1-4 | TRBV7-2 | NA | NA | TGTGCCAGCAGCTTAGGGCAGGTGTGGGGCGGTGAAAAACTGTTTTTT | CASSLGQVWGGEKLFF
TRBJ1-4 | TRBV11-2 | once | NA | TGTGCCAGCAGCCGCAGGGCAACTAATGAAAAACTGTTTTTT | CASSRRATNEKLFF
TRBJ1-4 | TRBV20-1 | NA | NA | TGCAGTGCTTTTACGGAGGAAAAACTGTTTTTT | CSAFTEEKLFF
TRBJ1-2 | TRBV5-6 | NA | TRBD1 | TGTGCCAGCAGCTTCAGGGGGCAAGACTATGGCTACACCTTC | CASSFRGQDYGYTF
TRBJ2-3 | TRBV29-1 | NA | NA | TGCAGCGTTCTAGCGATGGGTACGCAGTATTTT | CSVLAMGTQYF
TRBJ1-2 | TRBV7-2 | NA | NA | TGTGCCAGCAGCTTACAGGGGTACTATGGCTACACCTTC | CASSLQGYYGYTF
TRBJ2-5 | TRBV6-2/TRBV6-3 | NA | TRBD1 | TGTGCCAGCAGCACCATCACAGGGGCCCCAAAAGAGACCCAGTACTTC | CASSTITGAPKETQYF
TRBJ1-5 | TRBV15 | once | TRBD1 | TGTGCCACCAGCAGTGTCACAGGGGGGACTAATCAGCCCCAGCATTTT | CATSSVTGGTNQPQHF
TRBJ2-3 | TRBV29-1 | NA | NA | TGCAGCGGCCTATCTGGGGCAGGGACAGATACGCAGTATTTT | CSGLSGAGTDTQYF
TRBJ1-1 | TRBV29-1 | NA | NA | TGCAGCGCCGAAGGGGTGTACACTGAAGCTTTCTTT | CSAEGVYTEAFF
TRBJ2-7 | TRBV6-6 | NA | TRBD1 | TGTGCCAGCAGTTACACACCAGGGGGCGAGCAGTACTTC | CASSYTPGGEQYF
TRBJ2-3 | TRBV9 | NA | NA | TGTGCCAGCAGCGGCGGGGTGGGCCTGGGCACAGATACGCAGTATTTT | CASSGGVGLGTDTQYF
TRBJ1-4 | TRBV29-1 | NA | NA | TGCAGCGTTGAAGCAGGGGAGGGTAATGAAAAACTGTTTTTT | CSVEAGEGNEKLFF
TRBJ1-5 | TRBV10-3 | NA | TRBD1 | TGTGCCATCGGGACAGGGTACAATAGCAATCAGCCCCAGCATTTT | CAIGTGYNSNQPQHF
TRBJ1-3 | TRBV7-9 | NA | NA | TGTGCCAGCAGCTTACTAGGCGACTCTGGAAACACCATATATTTT | CASSLLGDSGNTIYF
TRBJ2-7 | TRBV9 | NA | TRBD1 | TGTGCCAGCAGCGCTCTTGGGGACAGGGGCGACGAGCAGTACTTC | CASSALGDRGDEQYF
TRBJ2-1 | TRBV27 | NA | TRBD1 | TGTGCCAGCAGTCGACCTACCGGGACAGGCTTAAACAATGAGCAGTTCTTC | CASSRPTGTGLNNEQFF
TRBJ2-3 | TRBV7-2 | once | TRBD2 | TGTGCCAGCAGCTTTTCGACTAGCGGAGGCACAGATACGCAGTATTTT | CASSFSTSGGTDTQYF
TRBJ2-1 | TRBV6-5 | NA | NA | TGTGCCAGCAGGACCAGGGTAGACTCCTACAATGAGCAGTTCTTC | CASRTRVDSYNEQFF
TRBJ1-4 | TRBV6-5 | NA | NA | TGTGCCAGCAGAACTCTGACAGAGCCTAATGAAAAACTGTTTTTT | CASRTLTEPNEKLFF
TRBJ1-1 | TRBV27 | NA | NA | TGTGCCAGCAGTTGGCGGTCTGAAGCTTTCTTT | CASSWRSEAFF
TRBJ1-1 | TRBV6-6 | NA | NA | TGTGCCAGCAGTTACGACAGGCAGAACACTGAAGCTTTCTTT | CASSYDRQNTEAFF
TRBJ1-6 | TRBV12-5 | NA | NA | TGTGCTAGTGGTTTGGTGATAGGGAGGTTTGGTTCACCCCTCCACTTT | CASGLVIGRFGSPLHF
TRBJ1-1 | TRBV19 | NA | NA | TGTGCCACCACACTCGCGGGGAGGGTGGAAGCTTTCTTT | CATTLAGRVEAFF